These 6 T cell receptor beta chains share one sample of origin, sequenced in a study of OX40 agonist ivuxolimab in advanced cancers. The assay was immunoSEQ multiplex PCR, and TCRdb's table has in-frame clones only and misses some. The sample yields over 55,000 clones, 91% seen once. The material was CD4+ or CD8+ T cells sorted from blood, obtained in a trial of the OX40 agonist ivuxolimab. The receptors shown here come from an adult with an advanced solid tumor such as melanoma, head and neck, liver or kidney cancer.

The genes are TRBV28 and TRBJ2-5; TRBD1 might be the D (6 bases). CDR3 length: 14 amino acids. Trimming took off 5 bases at V and 8 bases at J, with 18 bases between the two ends. Looked up from germline, CDR1 is MDHEN and CDR2 is SYDVKM. The CDR3 loop reads CASSVDRSVSTQYF. The CDR3, as DNA: TGTGCCAGCAGTGTTGACAGGTCGGTCAGCACCCAGTACTTC. Combining the CDR3 with reference TRBV28 and TRBJ2-5 gives the whole variable domain DVKVTQSSRYLVKRTGEKVFLECVQDMDHENMFWYRQDPGLGLRLIYFSYDVKMKEKGDIPEGYSVSREKKERFSLILESASTNQTSMYLCASSVDRSVSTQYFGPGTRLLVL.

This clone has a single count. This sequence joins TRBV28 and TRBJ1-3; D is undetermined. The CDR3 length is 12 residues. In germline, CDR1 is MDHEN, CDR2 SYDVKM. Trimming stripped 7 bases from V and 4 bases from J, with 8 bases between. CDR3 nucleotide sequence: TGTGCCAGCACCAGCCTGGGAAACACCATATATTTT. It is translated as CASTSLGNTIYF.

This chain uses TRBV29-1 with TRBJ1-5; 8 positions agree with TRBD1. The CDR3 is 14 residues long. Germline V gene sequence: CDR1 SQVTM, CDR2 ANQGSEA. V was pared by 6 bases and J by 2 bases, with 6 bases of the junction left unmatched. The CDR3 DNA follows: TGCAGCGTGACAGGGGTTGAGGGCAATCAGCCCCAGCATTTT. Translation: CSVTGVEGNQPQHF.

The chain joins TRBV25-1 to TRBJ2-1; maybe TRBD1 (6 bases). V lost 6 bases and J 6 bases, leaving 15 bases between the germline ends. Germline values: CDR1 MGHDK, CDR2 SYGVNS. The CDR3 totals 14 residues. CDR3: CASRANGQLNEQFF. The CDR3 DNA sequence: TGTGCCAGCAGAGCCAACGGACAGCTCAATGAGCAGTTCTTC.

The chain has TRBV20-1 and TRBJ1-1; no definite D call. There are 11 residues in the CDR3. Trimming stripped 3 bases from V and 7 bases from J, with 9 bases between. CDR1 is DFQATT, CDR2 SNEGSKA, per germline (reference sequence). CDR3 residues: CSASLAVEAFF. The CDR3 coding sequence is TGCAGTGCTAGCTTGGCGGTTGAAGCTTTCTTT.

Only one count was recorded for this clone. The CDR3 nucleotides read TGTGCCACAGGGGACACCTCCTACGAGCAGTACTTC. Translation: CATGDTSYEQYF. This rearrangement joins TRBV7-9 to TRBJ2-7, with TRBD1 as a possible D gene (6 bases). Trimming pared 10 bases from V and 0 bases from J, leaving 10 bases between. Germline CDR1 and CDR2: SEHNR and FQNEAQ (reference sequence). The CDR3 is made up of 12 amino acids.